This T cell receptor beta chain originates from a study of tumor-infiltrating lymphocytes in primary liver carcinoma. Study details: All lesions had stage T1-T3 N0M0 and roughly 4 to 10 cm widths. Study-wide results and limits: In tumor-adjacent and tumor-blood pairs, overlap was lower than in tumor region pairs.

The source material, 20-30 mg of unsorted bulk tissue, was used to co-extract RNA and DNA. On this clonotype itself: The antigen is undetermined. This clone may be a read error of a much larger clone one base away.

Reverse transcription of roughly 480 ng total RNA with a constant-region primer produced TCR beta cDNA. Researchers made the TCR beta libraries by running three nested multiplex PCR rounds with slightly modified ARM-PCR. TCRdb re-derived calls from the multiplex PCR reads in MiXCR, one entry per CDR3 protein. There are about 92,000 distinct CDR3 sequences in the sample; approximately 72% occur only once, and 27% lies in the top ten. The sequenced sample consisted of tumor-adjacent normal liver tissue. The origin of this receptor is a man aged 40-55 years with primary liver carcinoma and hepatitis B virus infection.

CDR3 nucleotide sequence: TGTGCCAACAGTGAAGCTGGTCGGGCCGGTGGAGATACGCAGTATTTT. Residues: CANSEAGRAGGDTQYF. The chain recombines TRBV6-1 with TRBJ2-3; no reliable D call. The CDR3 is 16 residues long. Germline loops: CDR1 MNHNS, CDR2 SASEGT.